The clone carrying this TCR beta chain was picked up one time. Its antigen is not known. Germline loops: CDR1 SGDLS, CDR2 YYNGEE. Trimming took 0 bases from V and 5 from J; bases not matched to a gene: 4. The CDR3 has 16 residues. Data came from immunoSEQ multiplex PCR; TCRdb stores just in-frame clones and leaves some out. The repertoire holds under 200,000 clones, with roughly 89% as singletons. The data derive from a study of cytomegalovirus exposure and HLA in healthy donors. General study results and limits: Under in vitro conditions, three CMV-associated chains were confirmed as specific for CMV antigens.

The chain uses TRBV9 and TRBJ2-3, with TRBD2 matching over 12 bases. The specimen was PBMCs. This TCR derives from a woman aged 18-29 years in good health and CMV-seropositive. DNA of the CDR3: TGTGCCAGCAGCGTAGGTCTAGCGGGAGGGGTAGATACGCAGTATTTT. Translated, it gives CASSVGLAGGVDTQYF.